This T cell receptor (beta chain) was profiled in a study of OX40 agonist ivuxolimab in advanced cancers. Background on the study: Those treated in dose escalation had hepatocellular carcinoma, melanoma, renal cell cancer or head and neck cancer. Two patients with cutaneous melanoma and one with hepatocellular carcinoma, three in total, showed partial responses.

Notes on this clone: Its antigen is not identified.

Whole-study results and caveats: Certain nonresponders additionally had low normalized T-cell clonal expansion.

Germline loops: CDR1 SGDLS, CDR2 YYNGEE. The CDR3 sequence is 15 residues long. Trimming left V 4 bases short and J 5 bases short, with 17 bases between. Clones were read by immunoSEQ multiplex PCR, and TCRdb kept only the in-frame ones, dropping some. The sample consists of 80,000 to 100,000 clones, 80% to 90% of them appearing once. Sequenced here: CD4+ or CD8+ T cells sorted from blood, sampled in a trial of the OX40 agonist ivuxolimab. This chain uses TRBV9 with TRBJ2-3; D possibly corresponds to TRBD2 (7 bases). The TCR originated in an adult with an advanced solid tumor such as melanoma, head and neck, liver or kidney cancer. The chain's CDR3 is CASSRRGAVEDTQYF. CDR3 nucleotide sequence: TGTGCCAGCAGCCGACGGGGGGCTGTCGAAGATACGCAGTATTTT.